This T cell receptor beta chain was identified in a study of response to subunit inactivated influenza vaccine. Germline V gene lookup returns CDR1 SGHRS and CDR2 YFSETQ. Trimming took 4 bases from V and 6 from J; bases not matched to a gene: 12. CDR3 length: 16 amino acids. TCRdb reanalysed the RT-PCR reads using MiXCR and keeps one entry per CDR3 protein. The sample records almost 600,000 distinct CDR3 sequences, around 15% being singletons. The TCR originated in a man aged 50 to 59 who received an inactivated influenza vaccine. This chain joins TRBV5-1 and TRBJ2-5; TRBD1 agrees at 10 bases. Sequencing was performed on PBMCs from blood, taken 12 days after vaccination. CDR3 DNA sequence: TGCGCCAGCAGCATACACCCCGGGACAGGGGACCAGACCCAGTACTTC. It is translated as CASSIHPGTGDQTQYF.